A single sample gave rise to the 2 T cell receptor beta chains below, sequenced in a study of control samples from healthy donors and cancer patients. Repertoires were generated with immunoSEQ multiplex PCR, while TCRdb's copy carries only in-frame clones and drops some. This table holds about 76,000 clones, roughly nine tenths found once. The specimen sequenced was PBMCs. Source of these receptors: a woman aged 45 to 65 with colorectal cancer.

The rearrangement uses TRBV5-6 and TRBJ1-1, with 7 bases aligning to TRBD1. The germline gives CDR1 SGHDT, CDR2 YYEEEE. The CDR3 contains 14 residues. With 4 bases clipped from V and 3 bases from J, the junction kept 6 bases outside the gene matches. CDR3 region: CASSRGQTYTEAFF. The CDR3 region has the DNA TGTGCCAGCAGCCGGGGACAGACTTACACTGAAGCTTTCTTT.

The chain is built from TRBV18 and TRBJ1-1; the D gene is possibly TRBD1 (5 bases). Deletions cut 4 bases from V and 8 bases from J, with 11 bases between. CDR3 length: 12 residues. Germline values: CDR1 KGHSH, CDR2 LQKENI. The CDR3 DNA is TGTGCCAGCTCACGGGGCCAATACGAAGCTTTCTTT. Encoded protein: CASSRGQYEAFF.